This record concerns one T cell receptor beta chain sequence. Its antigen is as yet unknown. The record originates from a study of follicular helper T cells after annual influenza vaccination. Time point indicated: 2014-2015 season, pre-vaccination. TCRdb's copy holds only in-frame clones and misses some; the assay was immunoSEQ multiplex PCR. This sample has more than 10,000 clones, with 81% found just once. The CDR3 runs 14 residues. V dropped 2 bases and J dropped 6 bases, with 14 bases sitting between them. The germline gives CDR1 GTSNPN, CDR2 SVGIG (reference sequence). Whole-study results and caveats: Day 7 ICOS+CD38+ clones were most often found later in ICOS-CD38- cTfh cells. Undersampling of larger non-cTfh compartments could not be excluded. Change in circulating plasmablasts correlated with ICOS+CD38+ cTfh clonality change. Rare clonotypes were missed; only about 10-23% of cells gave TCRB.

The chain links TRBV30 to TRBJ2-1, with a possible D match to TRBD1 (6 bases). This TCR was sampled from an adult who received the influenza vaccine. The sample consisted of CXCR5- memory CD4+ T cells sorted from blood, taken on the day of influenza vaccination. CDR3 loop: CAWSLSGARNEQFF. The CDR3 DNA reads TGTGCCTGGAGTTTGTCAGGGGCACGCAATGAGCAGTTCTTC. Full variable domain (missing parts from reference TRBV30 and TRBJ2-1): SQTIHQWPATLVQPVGSPLSLECTVEGTSNPNLYWYRQAAGRGLQLLFYSVGIGQISSEVPQNLSASRPQDRQFILSSKKLLLSDSGFYLCAWSLSGARNEQFFGPGTRLTVL.